These 9 T cell receptor beta chains share one sample of origin, sequenced in a study of cytomegalovirus exposure and HLA in healthy donors. The PCR employed 60 Vbeta primers together with 13 Jbeta primers. Using immunoSEQ multiplex PCR, the repertoire was profiled, and TCRdb retains in-frame clones only, with some absent. Among about 120,000 clones listed, less than 90% were seen once. Sequencing used PBMCs. These receptors all stem from a man aged 50 or older in good health and CMV-seronegative.

V usage is TRBV9 and J usage is TRBJ2-5, with a weak D call TRBD2 (6 bases). The V gene's germline CDR1 is SGDLS and CDR2 YYNGEE. The CDR3 loop spans 14 amino acids. The ends were cut back, 0 bases at V and 3 bases at J, with 9 bases in the middle. The DNA for the CDR3 is TGTGCCAGCAGCGTAGGAGTAGCGGAAGAGACCCAGTACTTC. Protein: CASSVGVAEETQYF. The complete variable domain, with remaining parts taken from reference TRBV9 and TRBJ2-5, reads DSGVTQTPKHLITATGQRVTLRCSPRSGDLSVYWYQQSLDQGLQFLIQYYNGEERAKGNILERFSAQQFPDLHSELNLSSLELGDSALYFCASSVGVAEETQYFGPGTRLLVL.

The chain employs TRBV5-6 and TRBJ2-7; D is possibly TRBD2 (7 bases). Trimming pared 4 bases from V and 4 bases from J, leaving 21 bases between. This CDR3 contains 16 residues. Germline CDR1 reads SGHDT; CDR2 reads YYEEEE. The DNA for the CDR3 is TGTGCCAGCAGCACCCGCTTTACAGGGAGGGCATACGAGCAGTACTTC. Translating gives CASSTRFTGRAYEQYF.

In nucleotides, the CDR3 is TGTGCCAGCTCACTAGACAGGGGGTTTGAGCAGTTCTTC. Its translation: CASSLDRGFEQFF. The rearrangement uses TRBV18 and TRBJ2-1; 9 positions agree with TRBD1. This CDR3 spans 13 amino acids. CDR1 and CDR2 (germline): KGHSH, LQKENI. Losses at the gene ends were 4 bases for V and 9 bases for J; bases not matched to a gene: 4. The full variable domain, with the rest looked up from reference TRBV18 and TRBJ2-1, is NAGVMQNPRHLVRRRGQEARLRCSPMKGHSHVYWYRQLPEEGLKFMVYLQKENIIDESGMPKERFSAEFPKEGPSILRIQQVVRGDSAAYFCASSLDRGFEQFFGPGTRLTVL.

The rearrangement joins TRBV18 to TRBJ2-1, with D possibly TRBD1 on 6 matching bases. CDR1 is KGHSH, CDR2 LQKENI, per germline. V lost 3 bases and J 8 bases, leaving 11 bases between the germline ends. The CDR3 is 13 residues long. The CDR3, as DNA: TGTGCCAGCTCACCGAGTCCAGGGGATGAGCAGTTCTTC. It specifies CASSPSPGDEQFF.

About this clone itself: This specimen includes other DNA sequences encoding the same CDR3. The chain links TRBV9 to TRBJ2-3; no clear D gene. Germline V CDR1 and CDR2: SGDLS, YYNGEE. Trimming pared 3 bases from V and 2 bases from J, leaving 4 bases between. This CDR3 is 12 amino acids long. The CDR3, as DNA: TGTGCCAGCAGCGCTTACACAGATACGCAGTATTTT. Its protein is CASSAYTDTQYF.

The rearrangement links TRBV28 to TRBJ1-5; a possible D gene is TRBD1 (5 bases). There are 15 residues in the CDR3. V lost 4 bases, J lost 11 bases, and 21 bases lay in between. Germline assignment: CDR1 MDHEN and CDR2 SYDVKM. The CDR3 coding sequence is TGTGCCAGCAGTTCCCCCGGGGGTGGGATAGTAGCCCAGCATTTT. It is translated as CASSSPGGGIVAQHF.

The rearrangement uses TRBV7-2 and TRBJ2-3; 9 nucleotides align to TRBD1. CDR3 length equals 15 residues. The junction had 2 bases not matched to a gene; V was cut back by 0 bases and J by 4 bases. Per germline, CDR1 SGHTA and CDR2 FQGNSA. DNA for the CDR3: TGTGCCAGCAGCTTAGCGCGGACAGGGGCAGATACGCAGTATTTT. It encodes CASSLARTGADTQYF.

The chain combines TRBV5-1 with TRBJ2-1; D possibly corresponds to TRBD1 (6 bases). This CDR3 contains 15 residues. From germline, CDR1 is SGHRS and CDR2 YFSETQ. The germline V and J ends were trimmed by 3 bases and 1 base, with 11 bases remaining between them. CDR3 loop: CASSWQGFSYNEQFF. CDR3 DNA: TGCGCCAGCAGCTGGCAGGGGTTTTCCTACAATGAGCAGTTCTTC.

This clone has more than one count but fewer than ten. This rearrangement joins TRBV19 to TRBJ1-2, with D perhaps matching TRBD1 (6 bases). Germline V gene data show CDR1 as LNHDA and CDR2 as SQIVND (reference sequence). This CDR3 region has 13 residues. Trimming removed 5 bases from V and 8 bases from J, with 15 bases in between. CDR3 sequence reads: CASSARTADGYTF. CDR3 in DNA: TGTGCCAGTAGTGCAAGGACAGCAGACGGCTACACCTTC. The entire variable domain, with the rest obtained from reference TRBV19 and TRBJ1-2, is as follows: DGGITQSPKYLFRKEGQNVTLSCEQNLNHDAMYWYRQDPGQGLRLIYYSQIVNDFQKGDIAEGYSVSREKKESFPLTVTSAQKNPTAFYLCASSARTADGYTFGSGTRLTVV.